This entry features one T cell receptor beta chain sequence. Profiling relied on immunoSEQ multiplex PCR, and the TCRdb table lists in-frame clones only, not all of them. This table has about 61,000 clones, 86% appearing once. These data belong to a study of OX40 agonist ivuxolimab in advanced cancers. The wider study: Participants, 82.7% male, averaged approximately 60 years of age, ranging from about 20 to 80.

V lost 6 bases and J lost 3, with 12 bases in between. The V gene's germline CDR1 is SGHTA and CDR2 FQGNSA. This CDR3 is 13 amino acids long. The TCR sequence derives from an adult with an advanced solid tumor such as melanoma, head and neck, liver or kidney cancer. Sequenced here: CD4+ or CD8+ T cells sorted from blood, sampled in a trial of the OX40 agonist ivuxolimab. This chain links TRBV7-2 with TRBJ2-7; D not resolved. CDR3 sequence (DNA): TGTGCCAGCAGACTACGTGGGCTCTACGAGCAGTACTTC. Translated, it gives CASRLRGLYEQYF.